The 10 T cell receptor beta chains given below trace back to one sample, sequenced in a study of T cell repertoires in cytomegalovirus infection. TCRdb re-analysed the reads in MiXCR, keeping a single row per CDR3 protein. The sample includes about 51,000 distinct CDR3 sequences, around 18% of them seen just once. Their recognized antigens are unknown. The material was CD8+ T cells from cultured PBMCs, obtained from culture after CMV antigen stimulation. These TCRs come from a human donor in good health (CMV status not recorded). Some clones in this sample may be carry-over from other donors' samples.

This clonotype was seen repeatedly, ten times or more. The J gene is TRBJ1-2, the V gene TRBV19; no definite D call. The CDR3 runs to 18 residues. Deletions cut 5 bases from V and 1 base from J, with 23 bases between. Germline CDR1 and CDR2: LNHDA and SQIVND (reference sequence). Here the CDR3 DNA reads TGTGCCAGTAGTTCACAACTGGACTCCCACGAGGATAACTATGGCTACACCTTC. Residues: CASSSQLDSHEDNYGYTF.

This clonotype was seen a handful of times. The rearrangement joins TRBV20-1 to TRBJ1-2, with a possible D match to TRBD1 (6 bases). The germline gives CDR1 DFQATT, CDR2 SNEGSKA (reference sequence). Trimming cost V 0 bases and J 3 bases, with 14 bases left between them. The CDR3 contains 15 residues. The CDR3 DNA reads TGCAGTGCTAGAGATCCTACAGGGAGCTACTATGGCTACACCTTC. This translates into CSARDPTGSYYGYTF.

This chain joins TRBV7-7 and TRBJ2-1; 8 bases fit TRBD2. With 2 bases clipped from V and 0 bases from J, the junction kept 12 bases outside the gene matches. The CDR3 length is 19 residues. Germline V gene sequence: CDR1 SSHAT, CDR2 FNYEAQ (reference sequence). The CDR3 protein is CASSLSNAGGPYSYNEQFF. DNA of the CDR3: TGTGCCAGCAGCTTAAGTAATGCGGGGGGCCCGTACTCCTACAATGAGCAGTTCTTC.

The chain has TRBV15 and TRBJ2-1; D unclear. The CDR3 runs 12 residues. Per the germline V gene, CDR1 is LNHNV and CDR2 is YYDKDF (reference sequence). V was trimmed by 3 bases and J by 5 bases, leaving 5 bases between them. CDR3 DNA: TGTGCCACCAGCAGGTCTAACAATGAGCAGTTCTTC. It translates to CATSRSNNEQFF.

In this sample, this clonotype turned up a few times. The chain employs TRBV7-2 and TRBJ2-1, with a tentative D call TRBD1 (6 bases). Looked up from germline, CDR1 is SGHTA and CDR2 is FQGNSA. The ends were cut back, 6 bases at V and 8 bases at J, with 20 bases in the middle. CDR3 length equals 15 residues. The CDR3 nucleotides read TGTGCCAGCAGTTTTACAGGGCGTTTATTCGATGAGCAGTTCTTC. This sequence encodes CASSFTGRLFDEQFF.

V usage is TRBV7-2 and J usage is TRBJ2-7; tentative D call: TRBD2 (6 bases). Germline V gene lookup returns CDR1 SGHTA and CDR2 FQGNSA. V was shortened by 2 bases and J by 0 bases, with 26 bases between the two germline ends. The CDR3 runs to 20 residues. The CDR3 DNA follows: TGTGCCAGCAGCTTAAATGCAGGGAGAAGGGGAGGCGCGCTCTCCTACGAGCAGTACTTC. Residues: CASSLNAGRRGGALSYEQYF.

This chain connects TRBV7-9 to TRBJ2-2; D unresolved. CDR1 SEHNR and CDR2 FQNEAQ come from the germline V gene (reference sequence). The CDR3 consists of 13 residues. V lost 4 bases and J 3 bases, leaving 6 bases between the germline ends. The CDR3 bases are TGTGCCAGCAGCTGGACCCACACCGGGGAGCTGTTTTTT. This gives the protein CASSWTHTGELFF.

This clonotype was recorded a few times. The chain combines TRBV6-6 with TRBJ1-1; possibly TRBD1 for D (6 bases). V shed 6 bases and J shed 5 bases, with 16 bases lying between them. Germline V gene sequence: CDR1 MNHNY, CDR2 SVGAGI (reference sequence). This CDR3 has 14 amino acids. In nucleotides, the CDR3 is TGTGCCAGCAGGGCTGTGGGGGGCATGACTGAAGCTTTCTTT. Protein: CASRAVGGMTEAFF.

This clonotype has just a few counts. The V and J genes are TRBV11-3 and TRBJ2-2; 10 bases are shared with TRBD2. The CDR3 length is 18 residues. Germline CDR1 and CDR2: SGHNT and YENEEA. After removal of 2 bases from V and 1 base from J, the junction contained 7 bases not matched to a gene. The CDR3 sequence is CASSLSTLAGGNTGELFF. DNA of the CDR3: TGTGCCAGCAGCTTATCCACATTAGCGGGAGGGAACACCGGGGAGCTGTTTTTT.

The chain combines TRBV14 with TRBJ2-1; 7 bases align to TRBD2. J gave up 8 bases and V 3 bases, and 16 bases lay outside the gene matches. The CDR3 spans 17 residues. CDR1 SGHDN and CDR2 FVKESK come from the germline V gene. The CDR3 region has the DNA TGTGCCAGCAGCCAGAGAAGGAGAACGGTGGGGGGGGATGAGCAGTTCTTC. Translating gives CASSQRRRTVGGDEQFF.